This T cell receptor beta chain was sequenced during a study of blood T cell repertoires in COVID-19. Study information: The cDNA or gDNA used as material had been derived from T cells, B-cell-depleted T cells, or PBMCs.

The germline gives CDR1 MNHEY, CDR2 SVGAGI. This CDR3 spans 12 amino acids. With 6 bases removed from V and 0 bases from J, the gap between germline ends came to 6 bases. Patients in Seattle were enrolled during active infection, then followed longitudinally. Per the study methods: Scientists estimated how many nucleated cells there were by amplifying reference gene primers. Assay: immunoSEQ multiplex PCR; the TCRdb copy retains only in-frame clones and omits some. The V and J calls and the clone size are those of that table, but D and trimming were determined from the DNA. The table records under 200,000 clones, around four fifths of them present only once.

The origin of this receptor is a woman aged 70 to 79 with COVID-19, enrolled during active disease. The source material was peripheral blood. The chain uses TRBV6-5 and TRBJ2-7; D is ambiguous. CDR3: CASRTLSYEQYF. The CDR3 coding sequence is TGTGCCAGCAGAACTCTCTCCTACGAGCAGTACTTC.